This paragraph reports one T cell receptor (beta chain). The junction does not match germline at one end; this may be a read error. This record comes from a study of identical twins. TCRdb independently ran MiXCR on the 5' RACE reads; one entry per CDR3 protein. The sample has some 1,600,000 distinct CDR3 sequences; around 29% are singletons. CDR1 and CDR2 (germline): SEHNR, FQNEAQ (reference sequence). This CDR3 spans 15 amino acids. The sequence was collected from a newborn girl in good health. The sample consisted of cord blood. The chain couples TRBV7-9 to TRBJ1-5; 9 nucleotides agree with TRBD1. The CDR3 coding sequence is TGTGCCAGCAGCCTGGGACAGGGCTACAATCGGCCCCAGCATTTT. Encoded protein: CASSLGQGYNRPQHF.